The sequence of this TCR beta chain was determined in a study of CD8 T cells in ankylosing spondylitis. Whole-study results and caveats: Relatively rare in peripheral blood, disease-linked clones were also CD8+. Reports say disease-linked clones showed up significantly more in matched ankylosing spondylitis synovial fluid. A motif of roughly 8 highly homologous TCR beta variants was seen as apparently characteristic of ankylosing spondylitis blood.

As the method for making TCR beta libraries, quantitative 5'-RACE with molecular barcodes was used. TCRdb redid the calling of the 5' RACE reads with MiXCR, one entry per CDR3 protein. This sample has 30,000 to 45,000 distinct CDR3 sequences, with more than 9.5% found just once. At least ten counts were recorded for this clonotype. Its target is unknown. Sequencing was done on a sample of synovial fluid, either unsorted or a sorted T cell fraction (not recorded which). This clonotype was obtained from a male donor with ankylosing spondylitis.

CDR3 residues: CSARDLWLAGGVDEQFF. The CDR3 nucleotides are TGCAGTGCTAGAGATTTGTGGCTAGCGGGAGGAGTCGATGAGCAGTTCTTC. The rearrangement uses TRBV20-1 and TRBJ2-1; 11 nucleotides align to TRBD2. J gave up 8 bases and V 0 bases, and 12 bases lay outside the gene matches. Looked up from germline, CDR1 is DFQATT and CDR2 is SNEGSKA (reference sequence). This CDR3 is 17 amino acids long.